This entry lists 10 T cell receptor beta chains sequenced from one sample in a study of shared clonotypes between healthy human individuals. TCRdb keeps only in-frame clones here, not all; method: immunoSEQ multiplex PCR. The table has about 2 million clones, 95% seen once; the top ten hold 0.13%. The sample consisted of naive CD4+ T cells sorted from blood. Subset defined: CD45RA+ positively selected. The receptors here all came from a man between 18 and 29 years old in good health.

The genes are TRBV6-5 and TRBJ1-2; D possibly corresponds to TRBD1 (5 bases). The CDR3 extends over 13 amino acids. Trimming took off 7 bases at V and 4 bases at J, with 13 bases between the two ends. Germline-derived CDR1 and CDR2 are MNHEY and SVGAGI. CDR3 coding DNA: TGTGCCAGCACCACGAGAGGGGTCTATGGCTACACCTTC. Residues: CASTTRGVYGYTF.

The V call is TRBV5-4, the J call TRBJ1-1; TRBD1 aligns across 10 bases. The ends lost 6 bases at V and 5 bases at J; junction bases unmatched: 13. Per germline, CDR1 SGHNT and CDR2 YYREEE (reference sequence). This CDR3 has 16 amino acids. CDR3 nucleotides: TGTGCCAGCACCGTCCCGGGACAGGGGTCGAGAACTGAAGCTTTCTTT. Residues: CASTVPGQGSRTEAFF.

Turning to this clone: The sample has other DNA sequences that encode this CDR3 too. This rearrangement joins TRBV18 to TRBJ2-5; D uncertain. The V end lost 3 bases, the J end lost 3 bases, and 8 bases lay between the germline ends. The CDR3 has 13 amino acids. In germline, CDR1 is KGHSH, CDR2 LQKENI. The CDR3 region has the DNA TGTGCCAGCTCACCTCCCAGCGAAGAGACCCAGTACTTC. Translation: CASSPPSEETQYF. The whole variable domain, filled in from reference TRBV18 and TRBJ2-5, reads NAGVMQNPRHLVRRRGQEARLRCSPMKGHSHVYWYRQLPEEGLKFMVYLQKENIIDESGMPKERFSAEFPKEGPSILRIQQVVRGDSAAYFCASSPPSEETQYFGPGTRLLVL.

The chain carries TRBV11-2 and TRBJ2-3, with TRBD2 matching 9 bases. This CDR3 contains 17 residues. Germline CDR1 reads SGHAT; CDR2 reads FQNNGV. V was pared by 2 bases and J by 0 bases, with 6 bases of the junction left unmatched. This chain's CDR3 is CASSLLAGQSSTDTQYF. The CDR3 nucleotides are TGTGCCAGCAGCTTACTAGCGGGGCAATCTAGCACAGATACGCAGTATTTT. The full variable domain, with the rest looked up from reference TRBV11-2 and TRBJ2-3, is EAGVAQSPRYKIIEKRQSVAFWCNPISGHATLYWYQQILGQGPKLLIQFQNNGVVDDSQLPKDRFSAERLKGVDSTLKIQPAKLEDSAVYLCASSLLAGQSSTDTQYFGPGTRLTVL.

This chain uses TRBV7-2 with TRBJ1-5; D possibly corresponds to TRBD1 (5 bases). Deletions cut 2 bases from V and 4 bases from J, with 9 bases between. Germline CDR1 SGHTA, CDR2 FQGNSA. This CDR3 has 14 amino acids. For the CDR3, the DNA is TGTGCCAGCAGCTTACTGACAGATAATCAGCCCCAGCATTTT. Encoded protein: CASSLLTDNQPQHF. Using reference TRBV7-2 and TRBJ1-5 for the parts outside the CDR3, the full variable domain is GAGVSQSPSNKVTEKGKDVELRCDPISGHTALYWYRQSLGQGLEFLIYFQGNSAPDKSGLPSDRFSAERTGGSVSTLTIQRTQQEDSAVYLCASSLLTDNQPQHFGDGTRLSIL.

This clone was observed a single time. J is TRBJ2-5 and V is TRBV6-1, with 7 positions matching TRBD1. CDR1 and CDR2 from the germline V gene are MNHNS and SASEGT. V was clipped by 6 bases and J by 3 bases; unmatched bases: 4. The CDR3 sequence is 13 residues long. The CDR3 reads CASSVQGKETQYF. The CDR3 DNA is TGTGCCAGCAGCGTACAGGGGAAAGAGACCCAGTACTTC.

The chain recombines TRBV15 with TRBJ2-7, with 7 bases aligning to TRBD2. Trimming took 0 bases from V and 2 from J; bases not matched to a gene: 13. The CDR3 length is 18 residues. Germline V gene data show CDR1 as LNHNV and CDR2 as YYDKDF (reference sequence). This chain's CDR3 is CATSRDRGWEGRPYEQYF. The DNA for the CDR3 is TGTGCCACCAGCAGAGATCGGGGGTGGGAGGGACGGCCCTACGAGCAGTACTTC.

The CDR3 sequence: CASSQADRGLGYTF. The CDR3 nucleotides are TGCGCCAGCAGCCAAGCAGACAGGGGGTTAGGCTACACCTTC. The V and J genes are TRBV4-3 and TRBJ1-2, with TRBD1 matching over 9 bases. Looked up from germline, CDR1 is LGHNA and CDR2 is YSLEER. The CDR3 is 14 residues long. V gave up 1 base and J gave up 8 bases; unmatched junction bases: 5.

CDR3 DNA: TGCGCCAGCAGCCAAGCTCCGGGACAGACGTACAATGAGCAGTTCTTC. It translates to CASSQAPGQTYNEQFF. The genes are TRBV4-1 and TRBJ2-1, with 7 positions matching TRBD1. From germline, CDR1 is MGHRA and CDR2 YSYEKL. The CDR3 runs to 16 residues. The junction had 7 bases not matched to a gene; V was cut back by 1 base and J by 4 bases.

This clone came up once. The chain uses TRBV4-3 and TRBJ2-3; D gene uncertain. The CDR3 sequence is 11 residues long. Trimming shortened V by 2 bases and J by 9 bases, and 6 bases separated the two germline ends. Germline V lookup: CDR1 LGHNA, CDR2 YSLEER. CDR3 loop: CASSQQGTQYF. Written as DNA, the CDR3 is TGCGCCAGCAGCCAACAAGGGACGCAGTATTTT.